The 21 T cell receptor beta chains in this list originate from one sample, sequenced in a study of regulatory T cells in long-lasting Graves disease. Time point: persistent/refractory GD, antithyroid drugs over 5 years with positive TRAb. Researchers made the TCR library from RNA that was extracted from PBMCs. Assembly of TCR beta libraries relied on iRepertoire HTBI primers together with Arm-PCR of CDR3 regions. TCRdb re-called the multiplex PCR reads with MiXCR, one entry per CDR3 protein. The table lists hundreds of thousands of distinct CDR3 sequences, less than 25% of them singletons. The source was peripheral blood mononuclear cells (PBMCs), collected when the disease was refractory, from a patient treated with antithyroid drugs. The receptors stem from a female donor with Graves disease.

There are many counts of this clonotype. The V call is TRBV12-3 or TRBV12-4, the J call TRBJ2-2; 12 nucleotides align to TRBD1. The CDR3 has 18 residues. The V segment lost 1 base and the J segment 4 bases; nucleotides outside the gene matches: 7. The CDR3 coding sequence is TGTGCCAGCAGTTTAGAAGCGGGACAGGGGGCTTTCACCGGGGAGCTGTTTTTT. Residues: CASSLEAGQGAFTGELFF.

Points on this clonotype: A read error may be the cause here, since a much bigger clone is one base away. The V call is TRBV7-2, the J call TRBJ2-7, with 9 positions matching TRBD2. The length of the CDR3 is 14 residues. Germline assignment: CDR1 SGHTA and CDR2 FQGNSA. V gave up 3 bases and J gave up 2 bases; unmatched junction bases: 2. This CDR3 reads CASSFRLAAYEQYF. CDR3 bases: TGTGCCAGCAGCTTCCGACTAGCGGCCTACGAGCAGTACTTC.

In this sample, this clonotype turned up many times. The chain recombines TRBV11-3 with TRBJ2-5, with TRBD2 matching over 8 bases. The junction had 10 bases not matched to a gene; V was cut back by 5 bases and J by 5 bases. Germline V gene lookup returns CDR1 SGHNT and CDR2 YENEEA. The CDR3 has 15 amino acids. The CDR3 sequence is CASSKTSGSGETQYF. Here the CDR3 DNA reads TGTGCCAGCAGCAAAACTAGCGGTTCAGGGGAGACCCAGTACTTC. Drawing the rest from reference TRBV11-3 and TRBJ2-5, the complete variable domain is EAGVVQSPRYKIIEKKQPVAFWCNPISGHNTLYWYLQNLGQGPELLIRYENEEAVDDSQLPKDRFSAERLKGVDSTLKIQPAELGDSAVYLCASSKTSGSGETQYFGPGTRLLVL.

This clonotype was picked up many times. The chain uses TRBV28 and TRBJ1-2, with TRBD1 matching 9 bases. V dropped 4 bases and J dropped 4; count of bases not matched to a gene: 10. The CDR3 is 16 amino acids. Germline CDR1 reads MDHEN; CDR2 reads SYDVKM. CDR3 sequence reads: CASSSLGTGTGYGYTF. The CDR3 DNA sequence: TGTGCCAGCAGTTCCCTAGGGACAGGGACCGGCTATGGCTACACCTTC.

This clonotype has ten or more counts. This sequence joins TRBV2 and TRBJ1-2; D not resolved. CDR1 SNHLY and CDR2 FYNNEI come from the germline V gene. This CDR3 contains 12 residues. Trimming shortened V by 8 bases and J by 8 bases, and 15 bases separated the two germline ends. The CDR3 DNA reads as TGTGCCAGCGCCGAGGAAGGGTTCGGCTACACCTTC. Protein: CASAEEGFGYTF.

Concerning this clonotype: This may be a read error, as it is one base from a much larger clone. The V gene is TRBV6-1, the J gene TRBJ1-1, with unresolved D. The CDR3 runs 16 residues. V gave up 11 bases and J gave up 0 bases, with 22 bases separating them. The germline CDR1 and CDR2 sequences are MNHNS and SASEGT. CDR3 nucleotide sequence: TGTGCCGGCACCCGGACGGCTTCGATCATGAACACTGAAGCTTTCTTT. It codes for CAGTRTASIMNTEAFF.

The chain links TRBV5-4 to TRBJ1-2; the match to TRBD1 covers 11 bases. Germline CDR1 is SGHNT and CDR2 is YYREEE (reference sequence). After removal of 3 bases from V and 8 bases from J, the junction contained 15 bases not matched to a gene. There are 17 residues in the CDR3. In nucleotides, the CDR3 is TGTGCCAGCAGCTCGCAGTACGGACAGGGGGCCGAGGAAGGCTACACCTTC. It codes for CASSSQYGQGAEEGYTF.

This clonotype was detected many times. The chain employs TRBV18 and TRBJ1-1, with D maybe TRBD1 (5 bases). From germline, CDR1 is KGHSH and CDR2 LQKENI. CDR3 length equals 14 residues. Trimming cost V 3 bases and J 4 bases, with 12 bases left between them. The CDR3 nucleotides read TGTGCCAGCTCACCGTTCCAGGGTAGCACTGAAGCTTTCTTT. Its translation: CASSPFQGSTEAFF.

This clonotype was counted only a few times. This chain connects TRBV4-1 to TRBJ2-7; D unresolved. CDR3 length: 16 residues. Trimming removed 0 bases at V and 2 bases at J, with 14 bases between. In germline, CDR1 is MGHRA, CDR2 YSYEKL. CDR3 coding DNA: TGCGCCAGCAGCCAAGAAACGTTCTCATTAACCTACGAGCAGTACTTC. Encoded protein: CASSQETFSLTYEQYF.

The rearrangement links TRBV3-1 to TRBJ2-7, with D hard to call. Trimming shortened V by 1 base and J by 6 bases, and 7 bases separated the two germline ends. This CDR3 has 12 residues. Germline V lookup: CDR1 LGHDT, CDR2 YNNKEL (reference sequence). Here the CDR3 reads CASSQVRTEQYF. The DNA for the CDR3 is TGTGCCAGCAGCCAAGTCCGGACCGAGCAGTACTTC.

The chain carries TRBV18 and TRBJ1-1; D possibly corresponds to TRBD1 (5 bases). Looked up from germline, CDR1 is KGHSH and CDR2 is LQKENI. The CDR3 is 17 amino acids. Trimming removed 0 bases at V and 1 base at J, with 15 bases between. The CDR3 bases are TGTGCCAGCTCACCACCCCGCGGGGGGTCTGGGAACACTGAAGCTTTCTTT. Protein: CASSPPRGGSGNTEAFF.

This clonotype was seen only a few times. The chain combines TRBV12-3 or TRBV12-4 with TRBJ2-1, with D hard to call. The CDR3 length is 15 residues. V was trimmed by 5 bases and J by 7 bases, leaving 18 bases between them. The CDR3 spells CASSATSPIPNEQFF. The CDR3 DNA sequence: TGTGCCAGCAGTGCGACATCCCCAATCCCAAATGAGCAGTTCTTC.

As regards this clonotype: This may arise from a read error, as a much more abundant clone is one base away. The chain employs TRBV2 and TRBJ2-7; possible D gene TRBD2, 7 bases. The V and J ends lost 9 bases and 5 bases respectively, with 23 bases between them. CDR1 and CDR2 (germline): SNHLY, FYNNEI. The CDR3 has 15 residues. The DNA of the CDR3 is TGTGCCAGGTCGGAGCGGGGCAGGGGTCTGCACGAGCAGTACTTC. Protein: CARSERGRGLHEQYF.

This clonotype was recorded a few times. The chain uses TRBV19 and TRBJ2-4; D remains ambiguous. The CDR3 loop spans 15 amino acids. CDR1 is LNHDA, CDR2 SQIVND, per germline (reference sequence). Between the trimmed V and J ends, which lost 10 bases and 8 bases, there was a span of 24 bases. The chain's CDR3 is CATAFSQDGTDIQYF. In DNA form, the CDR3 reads TGTGCCACCGCCTTTTCCCAAGACGGAACCGACATTCAGTACTTC.

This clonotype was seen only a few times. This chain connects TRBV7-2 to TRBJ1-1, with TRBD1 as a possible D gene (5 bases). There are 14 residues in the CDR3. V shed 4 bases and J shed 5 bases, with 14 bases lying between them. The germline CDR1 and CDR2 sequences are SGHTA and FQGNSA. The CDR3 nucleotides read TGTGCCAGCAGCTGGCGGGGGGTTGGTACTGAAGCTTTCTTT. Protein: CASSWRGVGTEAFF.

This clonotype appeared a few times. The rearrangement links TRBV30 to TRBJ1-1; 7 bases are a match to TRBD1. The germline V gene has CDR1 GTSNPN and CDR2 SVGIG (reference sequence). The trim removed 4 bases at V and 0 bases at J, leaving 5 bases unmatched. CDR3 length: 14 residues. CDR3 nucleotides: TGTGCCTGGACCCGGGACAGTCTGAACACTGAAGCTTTCTTT. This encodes CAWTRDSLNTEAFF.

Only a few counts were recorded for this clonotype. For the CDR3, the DNA is TGTGCCAGCAGCTTAGCTCCTAGCGGGAGGGTGGCCAAAAACATTCAGTACTTC. Its protein product is CASSLAPSGRVAKNIQYF. V usage is TRBV11-2 and J usage is TRBJ2-4; 12 bases align to TRBD2. Unmatched junction bases numbered 5, after V lost 1 base and J lost 1 base. Germline V gene lookup returns CDR1 SGHAT and CDR2 FQNNGV. The CDR3 sequence is 18 residues long.

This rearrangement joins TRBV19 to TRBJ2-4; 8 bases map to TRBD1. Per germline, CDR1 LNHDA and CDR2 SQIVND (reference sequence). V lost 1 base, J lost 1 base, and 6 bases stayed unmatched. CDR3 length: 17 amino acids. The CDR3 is CASSIAVTGVAKNIQYF. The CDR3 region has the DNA TGTGCCAGTAGTATAGCCGTGACAGGGGTTGCCAAAAACATTCAGTACTTC.

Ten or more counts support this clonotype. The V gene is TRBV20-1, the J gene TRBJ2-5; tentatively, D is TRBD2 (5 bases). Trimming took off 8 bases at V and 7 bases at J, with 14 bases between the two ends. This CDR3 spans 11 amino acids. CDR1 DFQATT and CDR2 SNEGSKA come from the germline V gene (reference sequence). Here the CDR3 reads CSCTRLGTQYF. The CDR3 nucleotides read TGCAGTTGCACTAGGCTGGGGACCCAGTACTTC.

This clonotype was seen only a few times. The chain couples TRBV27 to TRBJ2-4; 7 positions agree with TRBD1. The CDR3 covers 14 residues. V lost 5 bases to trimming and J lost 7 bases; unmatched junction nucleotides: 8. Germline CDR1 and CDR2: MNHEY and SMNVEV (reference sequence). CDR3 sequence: CASSPIPQGNIQYF. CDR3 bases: TGTGCCAGCAGTCCGATACCACAGGGGAACATTCAGTACTTC.

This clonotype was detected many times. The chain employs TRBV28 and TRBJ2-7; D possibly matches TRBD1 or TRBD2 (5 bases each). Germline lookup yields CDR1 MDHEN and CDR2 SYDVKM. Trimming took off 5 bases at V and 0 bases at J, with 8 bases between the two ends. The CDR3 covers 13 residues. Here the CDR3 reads CASSPGASYEQYF. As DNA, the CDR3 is TGTGCCAGCAGTCCCGGGGCCTCCTACGAGCAGTACTTC. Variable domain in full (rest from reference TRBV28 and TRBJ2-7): DVKVTQSSRYLVKRTGEKVFLECVQDMDHENMFWYRQDPGLGLRLIYFSYDVKMKEKGDIPEGYSVSREKKERFSLILESASTNQTSMYLCASSPGASYEQYFGPGTRLTVT.